The 5 T cell receptor beta chains presented below share a single source sample, sequenced in a study of blood T cell repertoires in COVID-19. Sequencing used immunoSEQ multiplex PCR; TCRdb keeps in-frame clones, though not all of them. The sample comprises 350,000 to 450,000 clones, approximately 89% of which are singletons, and about 0.86% rests with the top ten. Sequencing was carried out using PBMCs or T cells enriched from blood (not recorded which). These receptors came from a woman aged 40 to 50 who had been exposed to COVID-19.

The gene calls are TRBV7-2 and TRBJ2-7; TRBD2 matches 11 bases. From germline, CDR1 is SGHTA and CDR2 FQGNSA. The CDR3 is made up of 19 amino acids. J lost 3 bases, V lost 1 base, and 14 bases had no gene match. CDR3: CASSLGWGTSGRGRYEQYF. For the CDR3, the DNA is TGTGCCAGCAGCTTAGGCTGGGGAACTAGCGGGAGAGGACGCTACGAGCAGTACTTC.

This chain links TRBV5-4 with TRBJ2-1; 7 nucleotides align to TRBD1. The CDR3 has 14 residues. Germline trimming cut 5 bases from V and 6 bases from J; bases unmatched to any gene: 8. CDR1 and CDR2 (germline): SGHNT, YYREEE (reference sequence). In nucleotides, the CDR3 is TGTGCCAGCAGTCACAGGGGAACCGGCAATGAGCAGTTCTTC. It codes for CASSHRGTGNEQFF. Full variable domain (outside the CDR3, taken from reference TRBV5-4 and TRBJ2-1): ETGVTQSPTHLIKTRGQQVTLRCSSQSGHNTVSWYQQALGQGPQFIFQYYREEENGRGNFPPRFSGLQFPNYSSELNVNALELDDSALYLCASSHRGTGNEQFFGPGTRLTVL.

The chain is built from TRBV19 and TRBJ1-5; D is undetermined. The V gene lost 1 base and the J gene lost 7 bases, with 5 bases spanning the gap. Germline values: CDR1 LNHDA, CDR2 SQIVND (reference sequence). The CDR3 has 12 residues. CDR3 DNA: TGTGCCAGTAGTATAGTCGGGCAGCCCCAGCATTTT. It encodes CASSIVGQPQHF.

This sequence joins TRBV20-1 and TRBJ1-2; perhaps TRBD1 as D (5 bases). The V end lost 3 bases, the J end lost 7 bases, and 21 bases lay between the germline ends. Germline V CDR1 and CDR2: DFQATT, SNEGSKA (reference sequence). There are 15 residues in the CDR3. The CDR3 coding sequence is TGCAGTGCTAGTCCTAGGGCCCGAGGTCAGGGTGGCTACACCTTC. Translating gives CSASPRARGQGGYTF.

The V gene is TRBV6-5, the J gene TRBJ1-3; TRBD1 aligns across 9 bases. CDR1 and CDR2 from the germline V gene are MNHEY and SVGAGI. CDR3 size: 13 residues. J gave up 2 bases and V 9 bases, and 2 bases lay outside the gene matches. The CDR3 coding sequence is TGTGCCAGACAGGGGGCGCCTGGAAACACCATATATTTT. Amino acid sequence: CARQGAPGNTIYF.